These T cell receptor beta chains were read from a single sample in a study of T cells in Graves' hyperthyroidism and ophthalmopathy. From the multiplex PCR reads, TCRdb called clonotypes with MiXCR, one entry per CDR3 protein. The table shows around 240,000 distinct CDR3 sequences, with approximately 15% occurring only once. Specimen: blood. The source of these receptors is a woman in her thirties or forties with Graves' hyperthyroidism that later progressed to Graves' ophthalmopathy. The CDR3 runs from the conserved cysteine through the conserved F or W. A D gene is named only where the DNA matches it firmly. Size is omitted from some rows. Given values are once, few, many or a class for expanded clones.

V: TRBV29-1
D: NA
J: TRBJ1-2
size: NA
DNA: TGCAGCGTTGGGATGGCGTACGATTATGGCTACACCTTC
CDR3: CSVGMAYDYGYTF

V: TRBV19
D: TRBD1
J: TRBJ2-2
size: many
DNA: TGTGCCAGCAGACAGGGGCATCCAACCGGGGAGCTGTTTTTT
CDR3: CASRQGHPTGELFF

V: TRBV6-1
D: NA
J: TRBJ2-1
size: many
DNA: TGTGCCAGCAGTTCAGACAGGAGCTCCTACAATGAGCAGTTCTTC
CDR3: CASSSDRSSYNEQFF

V: TRBV2
D: NA
J: TRBJ1-6
size: many
DNA: TGTGCCAGCAGTGGACAGTCTAATTCACCCCTCCACTTT
CDR3: CASSGQSNSPLHF

V: TRBV2
D: NA
J: TRBJ2-6
size: many
DNA: TGTGCCAGCAGTGGAGGAGCTGGGGCCAACGTCCTGACTTTC
CDR3: CASSGGAGANVLTF

V: TRBV18
D: NA
J: TRBJ1-1
size: many
DNA: TGTGCCAGCTCATCCCAGGGTTCGAACACTGAAGCTTTCTTT
CDR3: CASSSQGSNTEAFF

V: TRBV20-1
D: TRBD2
J: TRBJ2-7
size: many
DNA: TGCAGTGCTAGGGTAGCGGGAGTCCACGAGCAGTACTTC
CDR3: CSARVAGVHEQYF

V: TRBV5-4
D: TRBD2
J: TRBJ2-1
size: many
DNA: TGTGCCAGCAGCACACCTAGCGGGAGGGCAGGTTTTAGGCAGTTCTTC
CDR3: CASSTPSGRAGFRQFF

V: TRBV9
D: NA
J: TRBJ1-5
size: NA
DNA: TGTGCCAGCAGCGGACAGACAAATCAGCCCCAGCATTTT
CDR3: CASSGQTNQPQHF

V: TRBV28
D: NA
J: TRBJ1-5
size: NA
DNA: TGTGCCAGCAGTTTCCGAGGGTATGGCAATCAGCCCCAGCATTTT
CDR3: CASSFRGYGNQPQHF

V: TRBV29-1
D: NA
J: TRBJ2-7
size: many
DNA: TGCAGCGTTGTATTCCCACAGAGCTCCTACGAGCAGTACTTC
CDR3: CSVVFPQSSYEQYF

V: TRBV2
D: TRBD2
J: TRBJ2-1
size: many
DNA: TGTGCCAGCAGTGTTCCGGGACTAGCGTCGAACAATGAGCAGTTCTTC
CDR3: CASSVPGLASNNEQFF

V: TRBV5-1
D: NA
J: TRBJ1-1
size: many
DNA: TGCGCCAGCAGCCCGGACAAGAACACTGAAGCTTTCTTT
CDR3: CASSPDKNTEAFF

V: TRBV19
D: NA
J: TRBJ2-7
size: many
DNA: TGTGCCAGTAGAGGTGGCCCTACCTACGAGCAGTACTTC
CDR3: CASRGGPTYEQYF

V: TRBV12-3/TRBV12-4
D: NA
J: TRBJ2-2
size: few
DNA: TGTGCCAGCAGTTTCTACGGGAACACCGGGGAGCTGTTTTTT
CDR3: CASSFYGNTGELFF

V: TRBV10-3
D: TRBD1
J: TRBJ1-1
size: many
DNA: TGTGCCATCAGTTCCCGGACAGGGGACACTGAAGCTTTCTTT
CDR3: CAISSRTGDTEAFF

V: TRBV6-1
D: NA
J: TRBJ1-1
size: many
DNA: TGTGCCAGCACCCGAAGCCCCAGGGGTGAAGCTTTCTTT
CDR3: CASTRSPRGEAFF

V: TRBV20-1
D: NA
J: TRBJ2-1
size: many
DNA: TGCAGTGCTCAGGGGGGCGAGCAGTTCTTC
CDR3: CSAQGGEQFF

V: TRBV11-2
D: TRBD2
J: TRBJ2-5
size: many
DNA: TGTGCCAGCAGCTTAGGGGGACTAGCTCGGAGTTCTGGAGAGACCCAGTACTTC
CDR3: CASSLGGLARSSGETQYF

V: TRBV19
D: NA
J: TRBJ2-1
size: many
DNA: TGTGCCAGTAGTATGGAAGCCATTGTGGATGAGCAGTTCTTC
CDR3: CASSMEAIVDEQFF

V: TRBV6-1
D: NA
J: TRBJ1-6
size: many
DNA: TGTGCCAGCAGGAGGGTACCCTCACCCCTCCACTTT
CDR3: CASRRVPSPLHF

V: TRBV14
D: TRBD2
J: TRBJ2-7
size: NA
DNA: TGTGCCAGCAGCCACGCCGGCGAGGGACTAGCGGGAGTGGGTACGTCCTACGAGCAGTACTTC
CDR3: CASSHAGEGLAGVGTSYEQYF

V: TRBV27
D: NA
J: TRBJ1-1
size: many
DNA: TGTGCCAGCAGTTCCCGTGGTGCTTGGAGGGGGTGGAACACTGAAGCTTTCTTT
CDR3: CASSSRGAWRGWNTEAFF

V: TRBV7-9
D: NA
J: TRBJ2-2
size: few
DNA: TGTGCCTGGGGGACTGGGACGAACACCGGGGAGCTGTTTTTT
CDR3: CAWGTGTNTGELFF

V: TRBV24-1
D: TRBD2
J: TRBJ2-1
size: many
DNA: TGTGCCACCAGTGATTGGAGAGCGGGAGCCCCCAATGAGCAGTTCTTC
CDR3: CATSDWRAGAPNEQFF

V: TRBV3-1
D: NA
J: TRBJ2-5
size: many
DNA: TGTGCCAGCAGCCAAGTCCAACAGGTGCGCGAGACCCAGTACTTC
CDR3: CASSQVQQVRETQYF

V: TRBV10-2
D: TRBD2
J: TRBJ2-3
size: many
DNA: TGCGCCAGCGGGACTAGCGGGAGGGGAGATACGCAGTATTTT
CDR3: CASGTSGRGDTQYF

V: TRBV28
D: TRBD2
J: TRBJ2-7
size: many
DNA: TGTGCCAGCAGTAGATCTAGCGGGTGGCACGAGCAGTACTTC
CDR3: CASSRSSGWHEQYF

V: TRBV5-1
D: NA
J: TRBJ1-2
size: few
DNA: TGCGCCAGCAGCTTGGGAGGACAGCAGTCCTACCACTATGGCTACACCTTC
CDR3: CASSLGGQQSYHYGYTF

V: TRBV28
D: NA
J: TRBJ2-5
size: NA
DNA: TGTGCCAGCAGTGAAGCAGGCCTAGCGAGAGAGACCCAGTACTTC
CDR3: CASSEAGLARETQYF

V: TRBV27
D: TRBD2
J: TRBJ2-1
size: many
DNA: TGTGCCAGCCACGGGGGGTACAATGAGCAGTTCTTC
CDR3: CASHGGYNEQFF

V: TRBV28
D: NA
J: TRBJ1-1
size: many
DNA: TGTGCCAGCAGTTTACCCCCCCCGACTGTAAAGAACACTGAAGCTTTCTTT
CDR3: CASSLPPPTVKNTEAFF

V: TRBV7-6
D: NA
J: TRBJ2-7
size: many
DNA: TGTGCCAGCAGCCTCCCCGGGGGCAGCCACGAGCAGTACTTC
CDR3: CASSLPGGSHEQYF

V: TRBV12-3/TRBV12-4
D: TRBD2
J: TRBJ2-3
size: many
DNA: TGTGCCAGCAGTATTCGCGGGAGGGGCACAGATACGCAGTATTTT
CDR3: CASSIRGRGTDTQYF

V: TRBV2
D: NA
J: TRBJ2-5
size: many
DNA: TGTGCCAGCAGGGGAGAGTTTGGGAGCTTTCAAGAGACCCAGTACTTC
CDR3: CASRGEFGSFQETQYF

V: TRBV29-1
D: NA
J: TRBJ1-1
size: NA
DNA: TGCAGCGTAGGGACACAGATGAACACTGAAGCTTTCTTT
CDR3: CSVGTQMNTEAFF

V: TRBV7-9
D: TRBD1
J: TRBJ1-2
size: few
DNA: TGTGCCAGCAGCTTAGGCAGGACAGGACGAGCTAACTATGGCTACACCTTC
CDR3: CASSLGRTGRANYGYTF

V: TRBV7-9
D: NA
J: TRBJ2-1
size: many
DNA: TGTGCCAGCAGCTTAGCAGGGAAAGATGAGCAGTTCTTC
CDR3: CASSLAGKDEQFF

V: TRBV12-3/TRBV12-4
D: NA
J: TRBJ1-1
size: many
DNA: TGTGCCAGCAGTCCGGTCCTCAACACTGAAGCTTTCTTT
CDR3: CASSPVLNTEAFF

V: TRBV20-1
D: TRBD1
J: TRBJ2-5
size: many
DNA: TGCAGTGCTGGGACAGGACAAGAGACCCAGTACTTC
CDR3: CSAGTGQETQYF

V: TRBV27
D: NA
J: TRBJ2-2
size: many
DNA: TGTGCCAGCAGTTTAAGTCCCCCAGGGAACACCGGGGAGCTGTTTTTT
CDR3: CASSLSPPGNTGELFF

V: TRBV10-2
D: TRBD1
J: TRBJ1-5
size: many
DNA: TGCGCCAGCAGAGAGGAGGGGGCGGGGAATCAGCCCCAGCATTTT
CDR3: CASREEGAGNQPQHF

V: TRBV14
D: TRBD2
J: TRBJ2-1
size: many
DNA: TGTGCCAGCAGCCAAGATTCCGGGACTAGGGCCTACAATGAGCAGTTCTTC
CDR3: CASSQDSGTRAYNEQFF

V: TRBV3-1
D: TRBD1
J: TRBJ1-3
size: few
DNA: TGTGCCAGCAGCCTACAGGGGGGTGGAAACACCATATATTTT
CDR3: CASSLQGGGNTIYF

V: TRBV6-5
D: NA
J: TRBJ2-7
size: NA
DNA: TGTGCCAGCAGTTCAAGGGGGGGGCGATGGGGATCTTCCTACGAGCAGTACTTC
CDR3: CASSSRGGRWGSSYEQYF

V: TRBV20-1
D: NA
J: TRBJ2-6
size: few
DNA: TGCAGTGCTAGAGCCGGGTCTGGGGCCAACGTCCTGACTTTC
CDR3: CSARAGSGANVLTF

V: TRBV11-2
D: TRBD2
J: TRBJ2-1
size: many
DNA: TGTGCCAGCAGCCGGCGTTTCGGGCGGGAGAGCGGGAATGAGCAGTTCTTC
CDR3: CASSRRFGRESGNEQFF

V: TRBV11-2
D: NA
J: TRBJ2-5
size: NA
DNA: TGTGCCAGCAGTGAAACAGAGACCCAGTACTTC
CDR3: CASSETETQYF

V: TRBV5-6
D: NA
J: TRBJ2-3
size: many
DNA: TGTGCCAGCAGCGACGGGGGATTCACAGATACGCAGTATTTT
CDR3: CASSDGGFTDTQYF

V: TRBV3-1
D: TRBD2
J: TRBJ2-1
size: many
DNA: TGTGCCAGCACCGGGGGGGCTTGGACCTACAATGAGCAGTTCTTC
CDR3: CASTGGAWTYNEQFF

V: TRBV18
D: NA
J: TRBJ2-3
size: few
DNA: TGTGCCAGCTCACCAAAGTCATTGAAAAGTCAGGGGATCGGAACAGATACGCAGTATTTT
CDR3: CASSPKSLKSQGIGTDTQYF

V: TRBV7-9
D: NA
J: TRBJ1-1
size: many
DNA: TGTGCCAGCAGCTTAGCCAGCCTGAACACTGAAGCTTTCTTT
CDR3: CASSLASLNTEAFF